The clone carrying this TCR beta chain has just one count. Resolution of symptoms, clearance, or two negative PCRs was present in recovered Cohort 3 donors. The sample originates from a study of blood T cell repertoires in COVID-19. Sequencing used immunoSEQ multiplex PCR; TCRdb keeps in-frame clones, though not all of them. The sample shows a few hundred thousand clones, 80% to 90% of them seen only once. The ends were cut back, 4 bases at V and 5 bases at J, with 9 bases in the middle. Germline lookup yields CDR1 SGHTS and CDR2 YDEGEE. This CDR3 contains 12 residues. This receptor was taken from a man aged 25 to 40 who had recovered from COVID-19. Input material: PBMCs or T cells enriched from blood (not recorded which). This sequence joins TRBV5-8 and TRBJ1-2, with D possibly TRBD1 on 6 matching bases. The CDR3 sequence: CASSPRGYGYTF. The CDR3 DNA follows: TGTGCCAGCAGCCCCAGGGGATATGGCTACACCTTC.